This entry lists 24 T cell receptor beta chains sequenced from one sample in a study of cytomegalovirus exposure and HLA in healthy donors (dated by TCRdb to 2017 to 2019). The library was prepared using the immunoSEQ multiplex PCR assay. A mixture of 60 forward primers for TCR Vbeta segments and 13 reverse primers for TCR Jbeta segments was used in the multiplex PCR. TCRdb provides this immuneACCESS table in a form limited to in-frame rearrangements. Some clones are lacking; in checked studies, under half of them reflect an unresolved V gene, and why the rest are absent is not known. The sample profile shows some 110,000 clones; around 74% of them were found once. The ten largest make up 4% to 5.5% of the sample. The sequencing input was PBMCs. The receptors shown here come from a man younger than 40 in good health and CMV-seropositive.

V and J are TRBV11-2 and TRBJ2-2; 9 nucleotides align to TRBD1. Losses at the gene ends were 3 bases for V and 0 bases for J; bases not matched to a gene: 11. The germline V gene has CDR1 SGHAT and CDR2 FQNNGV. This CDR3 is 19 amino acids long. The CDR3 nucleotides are TGTGCCAGCAGCTTCCTGACAGGGGGACCGGGTACGAACACCGGGGAGCTGTTTTTT. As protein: CASSFLTGGPGTNTGELFF.

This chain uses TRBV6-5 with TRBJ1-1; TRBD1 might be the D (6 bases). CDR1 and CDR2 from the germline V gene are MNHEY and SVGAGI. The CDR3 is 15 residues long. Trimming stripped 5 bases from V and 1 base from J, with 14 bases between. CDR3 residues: CASSLPGHSNTEAFF. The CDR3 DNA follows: TGTGCCAGCAGTCTTCCGGGACACTCGAACACTGAAGCTTTCTTT.

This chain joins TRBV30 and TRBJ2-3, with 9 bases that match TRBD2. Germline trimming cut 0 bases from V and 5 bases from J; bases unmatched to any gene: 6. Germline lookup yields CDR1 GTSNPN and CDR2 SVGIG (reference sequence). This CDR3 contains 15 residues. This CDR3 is CAWSVRRGGEDTQYF. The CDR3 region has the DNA TGTGCCTGGAGTGTACGGCGGGGGGGAGAAGATACGCAGTATTTT.

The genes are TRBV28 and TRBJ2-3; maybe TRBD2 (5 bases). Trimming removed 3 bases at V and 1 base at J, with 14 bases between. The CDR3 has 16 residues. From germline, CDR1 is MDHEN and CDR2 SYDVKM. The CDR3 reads CASSFSTGLGTDTQYF. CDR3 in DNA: TGTGCCAGCAGTTTTTCGACCGGACTGGGCACAGATACGCAGTATTTT.

This chain's CDR3 is CASSPGRGDTQYF. The CDR3 coding sequence is TGTGCCAGCAGTCCCGGGCGGGGAGATACGCAGTATTTT. The chain joins TRBV6-5 to TRBJ2-3; perhaps TRBD2 as D (6 bases). CDR3 size: 13 residues. V was pared by 5 bases and J by 5 bases, with 11 bases between. Germline V CDR1 and CDR2: MNHEY, SVGAGI.

The DNA of the CDR3 is TGCGCCAGCAGTGAGGTTTATCTCACAGATACGCAGTATTTT. It specifies CASSEVYLTDTQYF. The chain carries TRBV10-2 and TRBJ2-3; no firm D call. The CDR3 consists of 14 residues. Trimming left V 2 bases short and J 2 bases short, with 8 bases between. In germline, CDR1 is WSHSY, CDR2 SAAADI.

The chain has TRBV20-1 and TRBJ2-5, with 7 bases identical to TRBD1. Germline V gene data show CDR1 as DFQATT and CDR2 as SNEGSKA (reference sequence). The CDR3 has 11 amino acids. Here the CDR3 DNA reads TGCAGCCCCCAAACAGGGGAAGAGCAGTACTTC. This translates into CSPQTGEEQYF.

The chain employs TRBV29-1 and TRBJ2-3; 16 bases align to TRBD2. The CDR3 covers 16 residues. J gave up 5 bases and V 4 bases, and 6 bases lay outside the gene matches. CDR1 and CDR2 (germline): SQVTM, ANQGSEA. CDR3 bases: TGCAGCGTTGCCGGGACTAGCGGGGGGGCGGGAGATACGCAGTATTTT. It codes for CSVAGTSGGAGDTQYF.

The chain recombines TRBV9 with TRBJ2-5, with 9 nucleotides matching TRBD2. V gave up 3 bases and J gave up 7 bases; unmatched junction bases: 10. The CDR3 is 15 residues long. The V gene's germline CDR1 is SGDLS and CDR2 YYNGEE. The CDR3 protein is CASSAAGGVVGTQYF. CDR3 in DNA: TGTGCCAGCAGCGCGGCGGGGGGGGTTGTGGGGACCCAGTACTTC.

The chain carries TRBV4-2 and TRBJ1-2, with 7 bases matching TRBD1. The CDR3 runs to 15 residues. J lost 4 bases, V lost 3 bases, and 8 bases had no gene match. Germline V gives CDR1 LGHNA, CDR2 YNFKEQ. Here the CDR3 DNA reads TGTGCCAGCAGCCACCGACAGGGAGGCGCCTATGGCTACACCTTC. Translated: CASSHRQGGAYGYTF.

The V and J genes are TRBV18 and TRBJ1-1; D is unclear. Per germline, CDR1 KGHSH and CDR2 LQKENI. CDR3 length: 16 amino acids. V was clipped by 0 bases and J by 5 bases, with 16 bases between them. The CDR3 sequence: CASSPPNSARGTEAFF. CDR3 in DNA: TGTGCCAGCTCACCACCGAACTCAGCCCGGGGTACTGAAGCTTTCTTT.

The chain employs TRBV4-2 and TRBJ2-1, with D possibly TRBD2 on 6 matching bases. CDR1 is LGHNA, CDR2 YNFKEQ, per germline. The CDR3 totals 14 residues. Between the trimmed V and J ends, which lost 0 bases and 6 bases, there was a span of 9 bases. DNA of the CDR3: TGTGCCAGCAGCCAAGAGGTGGGGGGCAATGAGCAGTTCTTC. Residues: CASSQEVGGNEQFF.

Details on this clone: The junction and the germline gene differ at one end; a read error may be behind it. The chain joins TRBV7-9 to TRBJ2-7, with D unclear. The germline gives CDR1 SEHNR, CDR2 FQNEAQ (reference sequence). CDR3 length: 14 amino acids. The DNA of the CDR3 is TGTTCCAGCAGCTTAGACCTAGAGCCTTTCGAGCAGTACTTC. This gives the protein CSSSLDLEPFEQYF.

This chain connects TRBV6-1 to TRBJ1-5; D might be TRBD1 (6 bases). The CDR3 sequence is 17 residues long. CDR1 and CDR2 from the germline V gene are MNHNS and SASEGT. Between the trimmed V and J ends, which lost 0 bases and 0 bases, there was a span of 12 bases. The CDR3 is CASSEARGGYSNQPQHF. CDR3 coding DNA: TGTGCCAGCAGTGAAGCAAGGGGGGGGTATAGCAATCAGCCCCAGCATTTT.

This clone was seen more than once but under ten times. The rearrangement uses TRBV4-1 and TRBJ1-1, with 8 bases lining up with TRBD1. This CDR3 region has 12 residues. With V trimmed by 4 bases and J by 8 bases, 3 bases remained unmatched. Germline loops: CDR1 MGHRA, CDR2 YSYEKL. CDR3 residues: CASSLRTGEAFF. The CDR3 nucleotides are TGCGCCAGCAGCCTTCGGACAGGGGAAGCTTTCTTT.

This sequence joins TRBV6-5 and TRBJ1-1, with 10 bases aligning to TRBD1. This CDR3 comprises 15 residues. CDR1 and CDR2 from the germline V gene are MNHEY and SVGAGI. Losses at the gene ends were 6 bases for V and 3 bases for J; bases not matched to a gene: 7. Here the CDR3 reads CASSASGQGYTEAFF. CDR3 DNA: TGTGCCAGCAGCGCTTCGGGACAGGGGTACACTGAAGCTTTCTTT.

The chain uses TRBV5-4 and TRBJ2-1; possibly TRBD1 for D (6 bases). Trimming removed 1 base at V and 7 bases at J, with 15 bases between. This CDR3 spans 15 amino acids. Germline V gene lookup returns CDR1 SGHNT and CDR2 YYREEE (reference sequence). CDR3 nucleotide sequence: TGTGCCAGCAGCTTGACCCCCAGGGGCCAGAATGAGCAGTTCTTC. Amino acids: CASSLTPRGQNEQFF.

The CDR3: CASSQGGGAGNTEAFF. DNA for the CDR3: TGCGCCAGCAGCCAAGGGGGGGGCGCGGGGAACACTGAAGCTTTCTTT. J is TRBJ1-1 and V is TRBV4-3; D is possibly TRBD1 (6 bases). There are 16 residues in the CDR3. Germline lookup yields CDR1 LGHNA and CDR2 YSLEER. The V gene lost 1 base and the J gene lost 1 base, with 13 bases spanning the gap.

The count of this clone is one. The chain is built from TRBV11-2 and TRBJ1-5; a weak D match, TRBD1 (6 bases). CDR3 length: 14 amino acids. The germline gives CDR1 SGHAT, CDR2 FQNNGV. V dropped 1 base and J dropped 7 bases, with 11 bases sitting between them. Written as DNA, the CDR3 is TGTGCCAGCAGCTTAGGGAGGGGGGGGCAGCCCCAGCATTTT. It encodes CASSLGRGGQPQHF. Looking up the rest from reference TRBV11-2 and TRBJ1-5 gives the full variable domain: EAGVAQSPRYKIIEKRQSVAFWCNPISGHATLYWYQQILGQGPKLLIQFQNNGVVDDSQLPKDRFSAERLKGVDSTLKIQPAKLEDSAVYLCASSLGRGGQPQHFGDGTRLSIL.

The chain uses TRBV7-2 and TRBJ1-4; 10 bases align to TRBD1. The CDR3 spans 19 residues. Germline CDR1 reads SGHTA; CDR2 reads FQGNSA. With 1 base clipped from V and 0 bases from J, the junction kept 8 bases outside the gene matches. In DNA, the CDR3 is TGTGCCAGCAGCTTAGGGAGACAGGGGGCGGGAGCAACTAATGAAAAACTGTTTTTT. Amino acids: CASSLGRQGAGATNEKLFF.

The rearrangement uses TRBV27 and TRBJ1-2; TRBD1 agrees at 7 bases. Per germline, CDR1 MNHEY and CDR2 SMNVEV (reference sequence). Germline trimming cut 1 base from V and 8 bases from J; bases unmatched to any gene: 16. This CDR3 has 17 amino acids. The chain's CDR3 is CASSLFLSGRGRSGYTF. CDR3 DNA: TGTGCCAGCAGTTTATTCCTCTCCGGGAGGGGGCGATCAGGCTACACCTTC.

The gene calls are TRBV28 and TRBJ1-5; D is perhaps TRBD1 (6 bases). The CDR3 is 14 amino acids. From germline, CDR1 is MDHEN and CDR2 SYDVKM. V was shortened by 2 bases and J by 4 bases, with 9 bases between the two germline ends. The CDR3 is CASSLGGANQPQHF. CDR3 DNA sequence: TGTGCCAGCAGTTTAGGGGGGGCGAATCAGCCCCAGCATTTT.

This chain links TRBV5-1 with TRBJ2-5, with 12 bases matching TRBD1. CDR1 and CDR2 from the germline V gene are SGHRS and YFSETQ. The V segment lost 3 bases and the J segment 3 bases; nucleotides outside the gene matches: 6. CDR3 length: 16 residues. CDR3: CASSSPGQGAEETQYF. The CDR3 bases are TGCGCCAGCAGCTCTCCGGGACAGGGGGCAGAAGAGACCCAGTACTTC.

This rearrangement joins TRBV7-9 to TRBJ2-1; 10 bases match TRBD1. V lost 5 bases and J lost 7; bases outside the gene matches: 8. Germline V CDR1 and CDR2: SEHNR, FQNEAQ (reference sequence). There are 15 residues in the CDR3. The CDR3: CASSLGQGIRNEQFF. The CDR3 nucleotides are TGTGCCAGCAGCCTGGGACAGGGGATAAGAAATGAGCAGTTCTTC.